This entry lists 9 T cell receptor beta chains sequenced from one sample in a study of patients and donors after allogeneic stem cell transplantation. TCRdb analysed the RT-PCR reads with MiXCR anew, one entry per CDR3 protein. The sample lists some 90,000 distinct CDR3 sequences; around 48% were seen once. Sequenced input: blood, either unsorted or a sorted T cell fraction (not recorded which). Receptor source: a human donor who was either an allogeneic HSCT recipient or a stem cell or donor lymphocyte infusion donor (not recorded which). It is not recorded whose cells these are; they may come from a transplant donor.

The J gene is TRBJ1-1, the V gene TRBV12-3 or TRBV12-4, with a weak D call TRBD1 (6 bases). Trimming cost V 6 bases and J 0 bases, with 14 bases left between them. This CDR3 contains 15 residues. The CDR3 DNA is TGTGCCAGCAGAAGACAGGAGAAGATGAACACTGAAGCTTTCTTT. The encoded protein is CASRRQEKMNTEAFF.

This chain connects TRBV20-1 to TRBJ1-2; D remains unclear. The germline gives CDR1 DFQATT, CDR2 SNEGSKA (reference sequence). V lost 4 bases to trimming and J lost 7 bases, with 13 bases between them. The CDR3 consists of 12 residues. The CDR3 spells CSAKRDLVGYTF. The DNA of the CDR3 is TGCAGTGCTAAGAGAGACTTGGTTGGCTACACCTTC.

The chain uses TRBV4-1 and TRBJ1-2, with 7 positions matching TRBD1. The CDR3 is 18 amino acids. From germline, CDR1 is MGHRA and CDR2 YSYEKL. After removal of 1 base from V and 5 bases from J, the junction contained 16 bases not matched to a gene. The CDR3 spells CASSQGSRGTVGRYGYTF. CDR3 DNA: TGCGCCAGCAGCCAAGGCTCTCGGGGGACAGTAGGAAGGTATGGCTACACCTTC.

This clonotype was detected only a few times. The chain links TRBV29-1 to TRBJ1-2; D gene ambiguous. This CDR3 region has 12 residues. Trimming left V 3 bases short and J 6 bases short, with 11 bases between. Germline V gene lookup returns CDR1 SQVTM and CDR2 ANQGSEA. CDR3: CSVDDVRDGYTF. The CDR3 bases are TGCAGCGTTGATGACGTTCGCGATGGCTACACCTTC.

V usage is TRBV4-3 and J usage is TRBJ1-1; D perhaps matches TRBD1 (5 bases). Deletions cut 0 bases from V and 1 base from J, with 12 bases between. This CDR3 is 16 amino acids long. Germline CDR1 reads LGHNA; CDR2 reads YSLEER. The CDR3 bases are TGCGCCAGCAGCCAAGATATCAGGGCGGGGAACACTGAAGCTTTCTTT. Amino acid sequence: CASSQDIRAGNTEAFF.

The sample holds a few counts of this clonotype. The rearrangement uses TRBV27 and TRBJ1-3; a weak D match, TRBD1 (6 bases). The germline V and J ends were trimmed by 3 bases and 4 bases, with 13 bases remaining between them. Per the germline V gene, CDR1 is MNHEY and CDR2 is SMNVEV (reference sequence). This CDR3 spans 15 amino acids. CDR3 sequence: CASSFGGGNGNTIYF. The CDR3 DNA reads TGTGCCAGCAGTTTTGGAGGGGGAAACGGAAACACCATATATTTT.

The chain employs TRBV24-1 and TRBJ2-7, with D possibly being TRBD1 (6 bases). The V gene's germline CDR1 is KGHDR and CDR2 SFDVKD. The CDR3 is 15 amino acids. Trimming shortened V by 4 bases and J by 1 base, and 13 bases separated the two germline ends. The CDR3 DNA is TGTGCCACCAGTGACACAGGGTCCGGTTCCTACGAGCAGTACTTC. Translated, it gives CATSDTGSGSYEQYF.

This clonotype was seen a few times. This chain joins TRBV29-1 and TRBJ1-4; no definite D call. Trimming cost V 1 base and J 6 bases, with 6 bases left between them. Germline lookup yields CDR1 SQVTM and CDR2 ANQGSEA. This CDR3 is 12 amino acids long. The CDR3 sequence is CSVEANDEKLFF. In DNA, the CDR3 is TGCAGCGTTGAAGCCAATGATGAAAAACTGTTTTTT. Based on the CDR3 plus reference TRBV29-1 and TRBJ1-4, the full variable domain is SAVISQKPSRDICQRGTSLTIQCQVDSQVTMMFWYRQQPGQSLTLIATANQGSEATYESGFVIDKFPISRPNLTFSTLTVSNMSPEDSSIYLCSVEANDEKLFFGSGTQLSVL.

This clonotype was recorded a few times. The chain uses TRBV20-1 and TRBJ1-1; TRBD1 is a possible D gene (5 bases). The CDR3 sequence is 18 residues long. With 0 bases removed from V and 2 bases from J, the gap between germline ends came to 22 bases. Germline CDR1 DFQATT, CDR2 SNEGSKA (reference sequence). The CDR3: CSARDYSGQGYLNTEAFF. The CDR3, as DNA: TGCAGTGCTAGAGATTATAGTGGGCAGGGATACCTTAACACTGAAGCTTTCTTT.